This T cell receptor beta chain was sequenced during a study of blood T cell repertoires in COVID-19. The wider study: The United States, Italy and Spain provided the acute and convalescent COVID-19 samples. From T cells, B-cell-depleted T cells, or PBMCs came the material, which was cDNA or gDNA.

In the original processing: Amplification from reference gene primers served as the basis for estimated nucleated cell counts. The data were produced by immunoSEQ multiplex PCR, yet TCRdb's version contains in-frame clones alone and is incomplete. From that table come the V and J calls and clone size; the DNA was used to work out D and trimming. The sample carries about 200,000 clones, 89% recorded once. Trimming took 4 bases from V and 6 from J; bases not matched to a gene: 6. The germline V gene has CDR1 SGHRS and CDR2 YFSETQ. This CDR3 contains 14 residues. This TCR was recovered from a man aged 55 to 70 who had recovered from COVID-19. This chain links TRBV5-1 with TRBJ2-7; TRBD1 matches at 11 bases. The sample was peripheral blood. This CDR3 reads CASSRGQGGGEQYF. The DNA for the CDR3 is TGCGCCAGCAGCCGGGGACAGGGGGGCGGCGAGCAGTACTTC.